One sample yielded the 30 T cell receptor beta chains listed below, sequenced in a study of T-cell reconstitution after alpha-beta-depleted transplantation in children. Unique molecular identifiers were incorporated when the TCRbeta library was constructed. TCRdb re-analysed the PCR reads in MiXCR, keeping a single row per CDR3 protein. The sample lists about 190,000 distinct CDR3 sequences; about 6.4% were seen once. The sample was PBMCs from the stem cell graft donor, taken from the stem cell graft. These receptors came from a human donor who donated a stem cell graft to a child with Wiskott-Aldrich syndrome.

The chain carries TRBV3-1 and TRBJ2-3; D gene ambiguous. Looked up from germline, CDR1 is LGHDT and CDR2 is YNNKEL (reference sequence). This CDR3 has 15 residues. Trimming left V 4 bases short and J 6 bases short, with 17 bases between. Written as DNA, the CDR3 is TGTGCCAGCAGCCCGTATATGTCAGGCCGGGATACGCAGTATTTT. This gives the protein CASSPYMSGRDTQYF.

This clonotype has ten or more counts. The V and J genes are TRBV5-5 and TRBJ2-7; 9 bases map to TRBD2. The CDR3 runs 16 residues. Germline CDR1 SGHKS, CDR2 YYEKEE (reference sequence). V lost 0 bases to trimming and J lost 3 bases; unmatched junction nucleotides: 7. The CDR3 reads CASSLVAGGTGYEQYF. The CDR3 bases are TGTGCCAGCAGCTTGGTGGCGGGGGGGACTGGCTACGAGCAGTACTTC.

This clonotype was seen more than once but under ten times. J is TRBJ2-1 and V is TRBV11-1; 9 nucleotides match TRBD1. V dropped 4 bases and J dropped 4; count of bases not matched to a gene: 17. This CDR3 contains 19 residues. The germline CDR1 and CDR2 sequences are SGHAT and FQDESV (reference sequence). CDR3 sequence: CASSSNGPARDRDYNEQFF. Here the CDR3 DNA reads TGTGCCAGCAGCTCAAATGGCCCAGCGCGGGACAGGGATTACAATGAGCAGTTCTTC.

Ten or more counts support this clonotype. CDR3 sequence: CSGRYPNTEAFF. CDR3 DNA: TGCAGTGGTCGGTACCCAAACACTGAAGCTTTCTTT. The V call is TRBV20-1, the J call TRBJ1-1; unclear D gene. Trimming took off 7 bases at V and 2 bases at J, with 11 bases between the two ends. CDR1 and CDR2 from the germline V gene are DFQATT and SNEGSKA (reference sequence). This CDR3 comprises 12 residues.

This clonotype has at least ten counts. The chain has TRBV12-3 or TRBV12-4 and TRBJ1-2; D unclear. The ends were cut back, 2 bases at V and 8 bases at J, with 9 bases in the middle. This CDR3 comprises 12 residues. CDR3 sequence: CASSLSVGGYTF. CDR3 nucleotide sequence: TGTGCCAGCAGTTTATCGGTGGGGGGCTACACCTTC.

This clonotype showed up many times. The chain recombines TRBV6-1 with TRBJ1-1; the D gene is possibly TRBD1 (6 bases). V lost 8 bases and J 1 base, leaving 11 bases between the germline ends. The CDR3 extends over 13 amino acids. Germline assignment: CDR1 MNHNS and CDR2 SASEGT. The CDR3 DNA sequence: TGTGCCAGCTCCGGACAGCCGAACACTGAAGCTTTCTTT. Translation: CASSGQPNTEAFF.

The chain uses TRBV5-6 and TRBJ2-6, with D possibly being TRBD1 (5 bases). The CDR3 sequence is 16 residues long. The germline CDR1 and CDR2 sequences are SGHDT and YYEEEE. V lost 0 bases and J 4 bases, leaving 11 bases between the germline ends. This CDR3 reads CASSLDRSRGANVLTF. The CDR3 DNA is TGTGCCAGCAGCTTGGACAGGTCCAGAGGGGCCAACGTCCTGACTTTC.

This clonotype was seen more than once but under ten times. The V call is TRBV11-2, the J call TRBJ2-3, with D unclear. The CDR3 is 13 amino acids. Looked up from germline, CDR1 is SGHAT and CDR2 is FQNNGV. The germline V and J ends were trimmed by 5 bases and 0 bases, with 6 bases remaining between them. The CDR3 DNA follows: TGTGCCAGCAGCGCGGAGAGCACAGATACGCAGTATTTT. It specifies CASSAESTDTQYF.

This clonotype was seen more than once but under ten times. The chain links TRBV29-1 to TRBJ1-1, with D hard to call. Trimming took off 7 bases at V and 1 base at J, with 13 bases between the two ends. CDR3 length equals 13 residues. Germline-derived CDR1 and CDR2 are SQVTM and ANQGSEA. The CDR3 DNA sequence: TGCAGCGCAACAGACGACGGGAACACTGAAGCTTTCTTT. Protein: CSATDDGNTEAFF.

This clonotype was seen a few times. V is TRBV4-2 and J is TRBJ2-3; D unclear. Per germline, CDR1 LGHNA and CDR2 YNFKEQ. This CDR3 spans 14 amino acids. Deletions cut 0 bases from V and 4 bases from J, with 8 bases between. Here the CDR3 reads CASSQDRMADTQYF. In DNA, the CDR3 is TGTGCCAGCAGCCAAGATCGGATGGCAGATACGCAGTATTTT.

This clonotype was observed once. This rearrangement joins TRBV7-2 to TRBJ1-1; no reliable D call. The CDR3 spans 16 residues. Germline V CDR1 and CDR2: SGHTA, FQGNSA. Deletions cut 5 bases from V and 1 base from J, with 17 bases between. The CDR3 spells CASSPFNEAQNTEAFF. Here the CDR3 DNA reads TGTGCCAGCAGCCCCTTCAACGAAGCGCAGAACACTGAAGCTTTCTTT.

The table lists this clonotype with many counts. V gene TRBV7-9 combines with J gene TRBJ1-2, with 8 bases identical to TRBD1. The junction had 8 bases not matched to a gene; V was cut back by 4 bases and J by 4 bases. The CDR3 runs to 15 residues. Germline loops: CDR1 SEHNR, CDR2 FQNEAQ (reference sequence). This chain's CDR3 is CASSSQGALIYGYTF. The CDR3 bases are TGTGCCAGCAGCTCTCAGGGGGCCCTTATCTATGGCTACACCTTC.

Ten or more counts support this clonotype. The chain employs TRBV30 and TRBJ1-5; no definite D call. The CDR3 loop spans 14 amino acids. With 4 bases removed from V and 4 bases from J, the gap between germline ends came to 14 bases. The germline V gene has CDR1 GTSNPN and CDR2 SVGIG (reference sequence). The CDR3 nucleotides are TGTGCCTGGAAAGTTGGAGGGCAAAATCAGCCCCAGCATTTT. Amino acid sequence: CAWKVGGQNQPQHF.

This clonotype has only a few counts. The chain recombines TRBV7-8 with TRBJ2-3, with 9 nucleotides matching TRBD1. V lost 3 bases, J lost 7 bases, and 11 bases stayed unmatched. The CDR3 spans 16 residues. Germline CDR1 reads SGHVS; CDR2 reads FQNEAQ. Here the CDR3 reads CASSFSGTGFFNTQYF. The CDR3 DNA reads as TGTGCCAGCAGCTTCTCCGGGACAGGGTTTTTTAATACGCAGTATTTT.

This clonotype was detected ten times or more. The chain combines TRBV5-1 with TRBJ1-2; the match to TRBD1 covers 7 bases. This CDR3 comprises 14 residues. The V and J ends lost 3 bases and 2 bases, in that order; junction bases with no gene match: 4. The V gene's germline CDR1 is SGHRS and CDR2 YFSETQ. The CDR3 DNA reads as TGCGCCAGCAGCTCCCAGACAGGGAACTATGGCTACACCTTC. It codes for CASSSQTGNYGYTF.

This clonotype appeared a few times. V is TRBV20-1 and J is TRBJ1-4; a possible D gene is TRBD1 (5 bases). The germline CDR1 and CDR2 sequences are DFQATT and SNEGSKA (reference sequence). Trimming left V 5 bases short and J 0 bases short, with 10 bases between. CDR3 length: 14 amino acids. The CDR3 region is CSAFDSTTNEKLFF. The CDR3, as DNA: TGCAGTGCTTTTGACAGCACAACTAATGAAAAACTGTTTTTT.

The sample holds many counts of this clonotype. The chain employs TRBV14 and TRBJ2-1; weak D call: TRBD2 (5 bases). The germline V gene encodes CDR1 SGHDN and CDR2 FVKESK. The V and J ends lost 1 base and 9 bases respectively, with 13 bases between them. The CDR3 spans 14 residues. Here the CDR3 reads CASSQVFRGSEQFF. The CDR3 DNA reads as TGTGCCAGCAGCCAAGTTTTCCGGGGTAGTGAGCAGTTCTTC.

There are many counts of this clonotype. The chain recombines TRBV14 with TRBJ2-7; D remains unclear. Germline values: CDR1 SGHDN, CDR2 FVKESK. V was clipped by 0 bases and J by 0 bases, with 9 bases between them. CDR3 length: 15 residues. The CDR3 sequence: CASSQDPESSYEQYF. CDR3 sequence (DNA): TGTGCCAGCAGCCAAGATCCAGAGAGCTCCTACGAGCAGTACTTC.

In this sample, this clonotype turned up many times. This chain connects TRBV5-1 to TRBJ2-1, with D possibly being TRBD1 or TRBD2 (6 bases each). Trimming removed 8 bases at V and 8 bases at J, with 20 bases between. The CDR3 sequence is 14 residues long. Looked up from germline, CDR1 is SGHRS and CDR2 is YFSETQ. CDR3 DNA sequence: TGCGCCAGTTCCCCTGGAGGGGGAATCTATGAGCAGTTCTTC. Protein: CASSPGGGIYEQFF.

This clonotype was counted at least ten times. The rearrangement uses TRBV29-1 and TRBJ2-5; 8 bases align to TRBD1. The J segment lost 2 bases and the V segment lost 7 bases, leaving 15 bases of the junction unmatched. The CDR3 has 16 amino acids. Germline V lookup: CDR1 SQVTM, CDR2 ANQGSEA. The CDR3 DNA is TGCAGCGGCCATCGAACAGGGGGAATGGGACAAGAGACCCAGTACTTC. Translated: CSGHRTGGMGQETQYF.

This clonotype was detected only a few times. The J gene is TRBJ1-5, the V gene TRBV12-3 or TRBV12-4; a weak D match, TRBD1 (5 bases). V lost 5 bases and J 0 bases, leaving 14 bases between the germline ends. The CDR3 is 16 residues long. Here the CDR3 reads CASSTLGTPSNQPQHF. Here the CDR3 DNA reads TGTGCCAGCAGTACCCTGGGGACCCCTAGCAATCAGCCCCAGCATTTT.

This clonotype came up many times. The chain recombines TRBV12-3 or TRBV12-4 with TRBJ2-1; D is tentatively TRBD1 or TRBD2 (5 bases each). CDR3 length: 12 residues. Trimming stripped 5 bases from V and 13 bases from J, with 15 bases between. The CDR3 loop is CASSRDPHKQFF. The CDR3 DNA reads as TGTGCCAGCAGTCGGGACCCTCATAAACAGTTCTTC.

This clonotype appeared many times. This rearrangement joins TRBV3-1 to TRBJ2-7; 8 bases line up with TRBD2. The ends lost 4 bases at V and 3 bases at J; junction bases unmatched: 2. The CDR3 is 13 amino acids. From germline, CDR1 is LGHDT and CDR2 YNNKEL (reference sequence). The CDR3 DNA is TGTGCCAGCAGCCCCCGGGGGGGCTACGAGCAGTACTTC. This translates into CASSPRGGYEQYF.

This clonotype was recorded many times. The chain combines TRBV20-1 with TRBJ2-1, with 7 bases fitting TRBD1. The germline V gene encodes CDR1 DFQATT and CDR2 SNEGSKA (reference sequence). The V and J ends lost 6 bases and 5 bases, in that order; junction bases with no gene match: 4. CDR3 size: 12 residues. CDR3 amino acids: CSAGQVNNEQFF. In DNA, the CDR3 is TGCAGTGCAGGACAGGTAAACAATGAGCAGTTCTTC.

The table lists this clonotype with many counts. This chain links TRBV12-3 or TRBV12-4 with TRBJ2-1; 13 bases match TRBD2. This CDR3 contains 15 residues. J gave up 10 bases and V 6 bases, and 9 bases lay outside the gene matches. For the CDR3, the DNA is TGTGCCAGCAGAACTAGCGGGAGGGCCCTGGACGAGCAGTTCTTC. It is translated as CASRTSGRALDEQFF.

In its sample, this clonotype was seen many times. This sequence joins TRBV6-5 and TRBJ2-7, with a possible D match to TRBD2 (6 bases). V was trimmed by 2 bases and J by 5 bases, leaving 22 bases between them. The CDR3 has 17 amino acids. Germline V gives CDR1 MNHEY, CDR2 SVGAGI. The CDR3 region has the DNA TGTGCCAGCAGTTACGGAGCGGGTTTTCGCGGCGCGAACGAGCAGTACTTC. It specifies CASSYGAGFRGANEQYF.

This clonotype came up many times. This chain connects TRBV9 to TRBJ2-5; D is undetermined. The V gene's germline CDR1 is SGDLS and CDR2 YYNGEE. Trimming shortened V by 0 bases and J by 5 bases, and 8 bases separated the two germline ends. This CDR3 is built from 13 residues. CDR3 region: CASSVAGTETQYF. The CDR3 DNA reads as TGTGCCAGCAGCGTAGCTGGAACGGAGACCCAGTACTTC.

This clonotype was recorded many times. V is TRBV3-1 and J is TRBJ2-1; D not resolved. The CDR3 covers 14 residues. The germline gives CDR1 LGHDT, CDR2 YNNKEL (reference sequence). Trimming removed 3 bases from V and 3 bases from J, with 9 bases in between. CDR3 in amino acids: CASSHRTLYNEQFF. The DNA for the CDR3 is TGTGCCAGCAGCCATCGGACCCTCTACAATGAGCAGTTCTTC.

This clonotype showed up many times. The chain recombines TRBV12-3 or TRBV12-4 with TRBJ2-5; a possible D gene is TRBD1 (5 bases). V was clipped by 4 bases and J by 5 bases, with 14 bases between them. The CDR3 spans 14 residues. The CDR3 is CASSSHDSLETQYF. The CDR3, as DNA: TGTGCCAGCAGTTCCCACGACAGCCTGGAGACCCAGTACTTC.

This clonotype was observed a few times. Since a much larger clone is just one base distant, this may be a read error. The genes are TRBV20-1 and TRBJ2-2; a weak D match, TRBD2 (5 bases). The CDR3 contains 17 residues. The germline V gene has CDR1 DFQATT and CDR2 SNEGSKA (reference sequence). The CDR3 here is CCARDPGSGVLDGELFF. The CDR3 nucleotides read TGCTGTGCTAGAGACCCGGGGAGTGGCGTTTTAGACGGGGAGCTGTTTTTT.